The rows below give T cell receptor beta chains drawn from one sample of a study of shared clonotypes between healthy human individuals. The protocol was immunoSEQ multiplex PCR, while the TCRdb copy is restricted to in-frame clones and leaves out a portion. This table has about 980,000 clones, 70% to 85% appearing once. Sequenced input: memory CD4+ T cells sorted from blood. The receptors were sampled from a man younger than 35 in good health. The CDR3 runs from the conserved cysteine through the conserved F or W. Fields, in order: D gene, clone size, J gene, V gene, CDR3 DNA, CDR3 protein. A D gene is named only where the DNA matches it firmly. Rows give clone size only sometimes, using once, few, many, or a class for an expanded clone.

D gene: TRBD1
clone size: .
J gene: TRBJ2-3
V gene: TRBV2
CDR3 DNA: TGTGCCAGCAGGCCGGGACAGGGGGCCACAGATACGCAGTATTTT
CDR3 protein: CASRPGQGATDTQYF

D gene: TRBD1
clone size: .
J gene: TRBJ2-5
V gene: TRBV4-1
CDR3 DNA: TGCGCCAGCAGCCCATCGTTCGGGACAGCAAATCTCCAAGAGACCCAGTACTTC
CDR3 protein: CASSPSFGTANLQETQYF

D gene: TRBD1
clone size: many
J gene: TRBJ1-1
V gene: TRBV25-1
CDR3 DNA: TGTGCCAGCAGTTCAACAGGGGAAACTGAAGCTTTCTTT
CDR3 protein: CASSSTGETEAFF

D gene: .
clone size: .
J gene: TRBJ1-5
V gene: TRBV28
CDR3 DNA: TGTGCCAGCAGTGAGACTGGACATTTAAGCAATCAGCCCCAGCATTTT
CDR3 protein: CASSETGHLSNQPQHF

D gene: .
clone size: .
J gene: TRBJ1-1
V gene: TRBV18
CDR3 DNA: TGTGCCAGCTCACGGGCGGGGGACCTGAACACTGAAGCTTTCTTT
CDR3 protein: CASSRAGDLNTEAFF

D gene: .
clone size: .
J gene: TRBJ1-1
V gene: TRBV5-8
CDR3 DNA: TGTGCCAGCAGCTTGGAAGGCCTCTTAGGGACTGAAGCTTTCTTT
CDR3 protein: CASSLEGLLGTEAFF

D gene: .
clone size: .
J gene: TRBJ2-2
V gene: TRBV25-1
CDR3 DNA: TGTGCCAGCAGTGTGGGGGCCACGAACACCGGGGAGCTGTTTTTT
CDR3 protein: CASSVGATNTGELFF

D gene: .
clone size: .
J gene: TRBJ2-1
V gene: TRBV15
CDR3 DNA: TGTGCCACCAGCAGAGATACACGATGGAATGAGCAGTTCTTC
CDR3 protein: CATSRDTRWNEQFF

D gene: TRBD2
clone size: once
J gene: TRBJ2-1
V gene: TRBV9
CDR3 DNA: TGTGCCAGCAGCGTCCTAGCGGACAATGAGCAGTTCTTC
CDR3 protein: CASSVLADNEQFF

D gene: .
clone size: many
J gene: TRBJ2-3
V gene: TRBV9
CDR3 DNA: TGTGCCAGCAGCGTGGCCTCCCTAGCGACAGATACGCAGTATTTT
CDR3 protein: CASSVASLATDTQYF

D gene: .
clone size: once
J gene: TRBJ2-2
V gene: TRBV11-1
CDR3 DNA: TGTGCCAGCAGCTTAGCGGCGACAGGATCCGGGGAGCTGTTTTTT
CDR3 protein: CASSLAATGSGELFF

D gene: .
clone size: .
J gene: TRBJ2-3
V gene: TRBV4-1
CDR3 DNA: TGCGCCAGCAGCCAAGATCTACCCACAGATACGCAGTATTTT
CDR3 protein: CASSQDLPTDTQYF

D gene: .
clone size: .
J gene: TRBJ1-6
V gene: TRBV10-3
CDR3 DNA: TGTGCCACGAGTCGGAGTCCAGGAGGTAATTCACCCCTCCACTTT
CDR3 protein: CATSRSPGGNSPLHF

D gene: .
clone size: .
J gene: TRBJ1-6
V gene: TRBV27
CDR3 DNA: TGTGCCAGCAGCAAATTCCAAGATTCACCCCTCCACTTT
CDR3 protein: CASSKFQDSPLHF

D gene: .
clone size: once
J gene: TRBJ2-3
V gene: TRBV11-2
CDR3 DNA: TGTGCCAGCAGCTTAGATAGGGATACGCAGTATTTT
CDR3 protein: CASSLDRDTQYF

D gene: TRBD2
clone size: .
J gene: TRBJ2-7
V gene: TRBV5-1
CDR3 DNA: TGCGCCAGCAGCGTCGAAGGACTAGCGGGGATCTACGAGCAGTACTTC
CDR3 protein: CASSVEGLAGIYEQYF

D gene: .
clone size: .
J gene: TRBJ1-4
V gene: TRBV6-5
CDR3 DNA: TGTGCCAGCAGGCGCGAGTTTTCATCGAAACTGTTTTTT
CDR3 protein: CASRREFSSKLFF

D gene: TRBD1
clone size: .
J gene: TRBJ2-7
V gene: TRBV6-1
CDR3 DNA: TGTGCCAGCAGTGAAAATTGGGCAGGGGGAATATACGAGCAGTACTTC
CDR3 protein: CASSENWAGGIYEQYF

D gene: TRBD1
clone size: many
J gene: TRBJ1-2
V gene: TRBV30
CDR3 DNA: TGTGCCTGGAGTGTAGGCAGGGGGCGAGGCTACACCTTC
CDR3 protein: CAWSVGRGRGYTF

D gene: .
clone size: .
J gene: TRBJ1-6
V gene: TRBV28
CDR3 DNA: TGCGCCAGCAGTCCCCCACAGGCTAATTCACCCCTCCACTTT
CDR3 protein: CASSPPQANSPLHF

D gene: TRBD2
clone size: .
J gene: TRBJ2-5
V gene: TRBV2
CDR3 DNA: TGTGCCAGCAGCTACCGACTAGCGGGAGGGTCGGAGACCCAGTACTTC
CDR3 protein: CASSYRLAGGSETQYF

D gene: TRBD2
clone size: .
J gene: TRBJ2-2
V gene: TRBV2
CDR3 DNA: TGTGCCAGCAGTGAAAGGGCGGGAGAGACCGGGGAGCTGTTTTTT
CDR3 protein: CASSERAGETGELFF

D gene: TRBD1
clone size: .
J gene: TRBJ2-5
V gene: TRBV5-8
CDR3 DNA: TGTGCCAGCAGCCCCCAGGGGGCAGACCAAGAGACCCAGTACTTC
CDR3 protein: CASSPQGADQETQYF

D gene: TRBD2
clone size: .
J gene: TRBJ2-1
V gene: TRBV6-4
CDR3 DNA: TGTGCCAGCAGTGAATTGGCGGGGGGGTCCTACAATGAGCAGTTCTTC
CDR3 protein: CASSELAGGSYNEQFF

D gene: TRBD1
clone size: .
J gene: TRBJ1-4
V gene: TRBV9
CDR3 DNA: TGTGCCAGCAGCTGGACAGGCCAACCCCTTGAAAAACTGTTTTTT
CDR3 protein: CASSWTGQPLEKLFF

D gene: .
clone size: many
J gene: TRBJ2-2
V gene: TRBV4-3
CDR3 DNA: TGCGCCAGCAGCCAAGTTACCTTCCCGGAGGGCACCGGGGAGCTGTTTTTT
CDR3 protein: CASSQVTFPEGTGELFF

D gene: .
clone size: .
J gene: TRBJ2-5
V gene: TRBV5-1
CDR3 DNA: TGCGCCAGCAGCTTTACCGGGACAAACCAAGAGACCCAGTACTTC
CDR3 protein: CASSFTGTNQETQYF

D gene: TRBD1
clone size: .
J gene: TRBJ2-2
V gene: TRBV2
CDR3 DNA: TGTGCCAGCAGTGCCATACAGGGGTCCACCGGGGAGCTGTTTTTT
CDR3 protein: CASSAIQGSTGELFF

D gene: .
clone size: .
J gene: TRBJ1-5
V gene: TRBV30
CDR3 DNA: TGTGCCTGGAGTGCGGGGGCCGAGCGCAATCAGCCCCAGCATTTT
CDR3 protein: CAWSAGAERNQPQHF

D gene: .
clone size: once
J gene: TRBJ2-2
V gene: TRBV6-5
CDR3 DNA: TGTGCCAGCAGTTACTCGAAGGGCAGGGGTCGGGAGCTGTTTTTT
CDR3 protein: CASSYSKGRGRELFF

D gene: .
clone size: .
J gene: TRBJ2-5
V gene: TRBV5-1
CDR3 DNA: TGCGCCAGCAGCTTGGGTGGGGCCCGGGAGACCCAGTACTTC
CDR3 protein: CASSLGGARETQYF

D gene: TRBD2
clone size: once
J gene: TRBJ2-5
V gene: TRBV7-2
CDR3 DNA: TGTGCCAGCAGCTTAACTAGCGGGAGTTTGGACTTCGTTCAGGAGACCCAGTACTTC
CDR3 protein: CASSLTSGSLDFVQETQYF

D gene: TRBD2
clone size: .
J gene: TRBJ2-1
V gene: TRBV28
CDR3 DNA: TGTGCCAGCAGTACCGGGACTAGCTCGTACAATGAGCAGTTCTTC
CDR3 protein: CASSTGTSSYNEQFF

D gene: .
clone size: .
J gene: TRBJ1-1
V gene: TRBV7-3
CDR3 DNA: TGTGCCAGCAGCTCACCTTACAGGGACGATTTTGAAGCTTTCTTT
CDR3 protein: CASSSPYRDDFEAFF

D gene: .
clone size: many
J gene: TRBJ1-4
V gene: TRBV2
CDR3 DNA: TGTGCCAGCAGTGAGGTAGATCTTGCAACTAATGAAAAACTGTTTTTT
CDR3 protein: CASSEVDLATNEKLFF

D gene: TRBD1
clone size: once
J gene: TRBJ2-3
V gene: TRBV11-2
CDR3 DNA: TGTGCCAGCAGCTTATCTGGGGGACAGGGAGTAGATACGCAGTATTTT
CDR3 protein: CASSLSGGQGVDTQYF

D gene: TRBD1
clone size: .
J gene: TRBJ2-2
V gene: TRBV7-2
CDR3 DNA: TGTGCCATTACAACGGGACAGCCGAACACCGGGGAGCTGTTTTTT
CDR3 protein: CAITTGQPNTGELFF

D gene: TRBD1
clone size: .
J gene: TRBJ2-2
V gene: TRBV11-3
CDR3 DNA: TGTGCCAGCAGCCTACGCGGACAGGGCGGCACCGGGGAGCTGTTTTTT
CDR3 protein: CASSLRGQGGTGELFF

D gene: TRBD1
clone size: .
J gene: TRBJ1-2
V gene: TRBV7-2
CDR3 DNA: TGTGCCAGCAGCTTGGGACAGCTCTATGGCTACACCTTC
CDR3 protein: CASSLGQLYGYTF

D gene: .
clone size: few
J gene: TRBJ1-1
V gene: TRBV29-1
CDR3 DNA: TGCAGCGTTGATGAGAACTTGAGTGCTTTCTTT
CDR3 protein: CSVDENLSAFF

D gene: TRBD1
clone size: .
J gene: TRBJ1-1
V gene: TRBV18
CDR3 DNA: TGTGCCAGCTCGGGACAGCAGAACACTGAAGCTTTCTTT
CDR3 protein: CASSGQQNTEAFF

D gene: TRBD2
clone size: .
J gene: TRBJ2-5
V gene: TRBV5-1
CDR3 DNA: TGCGCCAGCAGCTTTAGCGGGCAAGAGACCCAGTACTTC
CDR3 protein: CASSFSGQETQYF

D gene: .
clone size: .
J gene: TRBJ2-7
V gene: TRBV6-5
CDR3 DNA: TGTGCCAGCAGTTACAATATAGCCTACGAGCAGTACTTC
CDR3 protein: CASSYNIAYEQYF

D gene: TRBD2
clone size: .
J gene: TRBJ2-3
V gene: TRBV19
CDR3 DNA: TGTGCCAGTAGTCGTACCGCTAGCGGGAGGAGAAGAGATACGCAGTATTTT
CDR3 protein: CASSRTASGRRRDTQYF

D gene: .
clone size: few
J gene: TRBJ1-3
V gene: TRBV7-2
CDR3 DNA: TGTGCCAGCAGTCCCCCCAACTCTGGAAACACCATATATTTT
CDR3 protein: CASSPPNSGNTIYF

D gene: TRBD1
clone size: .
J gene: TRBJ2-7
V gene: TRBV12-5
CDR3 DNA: TGTGCTAGTCCCAGGGGGACCTACGAGCAGTACTTC
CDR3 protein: CASPRGTYEQYF

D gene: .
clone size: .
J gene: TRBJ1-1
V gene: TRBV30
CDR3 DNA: TGTGCCTGGAAACTCGGACAGCAGAACACTGAAGCTTTCTTT
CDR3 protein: CAWKLGQQNTEAFF

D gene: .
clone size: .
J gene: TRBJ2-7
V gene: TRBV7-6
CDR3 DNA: TGTGCCAGCAGCATAACCCAGTACGAGCAGTACTTC
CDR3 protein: CASSITQYEQYF

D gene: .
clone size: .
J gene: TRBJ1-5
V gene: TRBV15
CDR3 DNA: TGTGCCACCACCCCAGACTGGGATCAGCCCCAGCATTTT
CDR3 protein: CATTPDWDQPQHF

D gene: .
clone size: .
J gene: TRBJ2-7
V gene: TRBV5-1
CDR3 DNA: TGCGCCAGCCGGGACAAGACCTACGAGCAGTACTTC
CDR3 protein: CASRDKTYEQYF

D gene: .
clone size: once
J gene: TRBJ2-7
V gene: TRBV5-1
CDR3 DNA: TGCGCCAGCAGCGGAGGGACGTATTTTTTGGACGAGCAGTACTTC
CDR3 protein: CASSGGTYFLDEQYF

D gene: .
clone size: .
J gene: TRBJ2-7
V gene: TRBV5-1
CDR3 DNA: TGCGCCAGCAGCTTGGGAGGGGTTAGGTACGAGCAGTACTTC
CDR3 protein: CASSLGGVRYEQYF

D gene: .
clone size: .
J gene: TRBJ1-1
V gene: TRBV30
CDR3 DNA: TGTGCCTGGAGATTGGCCAGGGGTTACACTGAAGCTTTCTTT
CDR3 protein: CAWRLARGYTEAFF

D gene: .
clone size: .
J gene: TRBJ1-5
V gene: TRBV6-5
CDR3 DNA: TGTGCCAGCAGTTCAGGAAGGGAGGATCAGCCCCAGCATTTT
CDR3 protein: CASSSGREDQPQHF

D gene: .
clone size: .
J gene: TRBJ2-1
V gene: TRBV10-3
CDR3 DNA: TGTGCCACCGCCTGGGAGTTCAATGAGCAGTTCTTC
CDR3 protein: CATAWEFNEQFF

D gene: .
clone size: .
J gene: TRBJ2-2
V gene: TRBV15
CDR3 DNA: TGTGCCACCAGTCGGTCGAACACCGGGGAGCTGTTTTTT
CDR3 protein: CATSRSNTGELFF

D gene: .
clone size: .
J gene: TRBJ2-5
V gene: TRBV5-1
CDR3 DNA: TGCGCCAGCAGCTTCGGTGTCGGTCGAGCTAGGGACGAAGAGACCCAGTACTTC
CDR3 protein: CASSFGVGRARDEETQYF

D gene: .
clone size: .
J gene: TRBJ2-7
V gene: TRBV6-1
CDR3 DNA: TGTGCCAGCAGGGACAGCCTTTTTTCCTACGAGCAGTACTTC
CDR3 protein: CASRDSLFSYEQYF

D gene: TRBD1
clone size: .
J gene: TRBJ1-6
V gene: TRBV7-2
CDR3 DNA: TGTGCCAGCAGCCATCCTCGGGACAGGGGTTCAACTCCCCTCCACTTT
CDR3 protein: CASSHPRDRGSTPLHF

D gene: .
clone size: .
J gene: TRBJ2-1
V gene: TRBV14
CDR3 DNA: TGTGCCAGCAGCAAGGGGGGATACTGGGATGTCCTAGGTGAGCAGTTCTTC
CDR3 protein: CASSKGGYWDVLGEQFF